The clone carrying this T cell receptor beta chain was observed a few times. The antigen is undetermined. This entry comes from a study of vaccination effects on CD4 cells after COVID-19. Generated by immunoSEQ multiplex PCR, the TCRdb table keeps only in-frame clones and is missing some. The top ten clones hold roughly 9.6% of a sample with around 26,000 clones, 73% of them seen once. Subsequent to a culture period of more than 9 days, CD4+ T cells were isolated. Trimming pared 0 bases from V and 4 bases from J, leaving 10 bases between. CDR3 length: 15 residues. Germline assignment: CDR1 SGHAT and CDR2 FQNNGV.

The sequence was collected from a human donor who received a COVID-19 vaccine. The source material was CD4+ T cells from PBMCs cultured without peptide, sampled before COVID-19 vaccination. V usage is TRBV11-2 and J usage is TRBJ1-5, with a tentative D call TRBD1 (5 bases). The CDR3 DNA sequence: TGTGCCAGCAGCTTAGATCCAGGGCCAAATCAGCCCCAGCATTTT. The encoded protein is CASSLDPGPNQPQHF.